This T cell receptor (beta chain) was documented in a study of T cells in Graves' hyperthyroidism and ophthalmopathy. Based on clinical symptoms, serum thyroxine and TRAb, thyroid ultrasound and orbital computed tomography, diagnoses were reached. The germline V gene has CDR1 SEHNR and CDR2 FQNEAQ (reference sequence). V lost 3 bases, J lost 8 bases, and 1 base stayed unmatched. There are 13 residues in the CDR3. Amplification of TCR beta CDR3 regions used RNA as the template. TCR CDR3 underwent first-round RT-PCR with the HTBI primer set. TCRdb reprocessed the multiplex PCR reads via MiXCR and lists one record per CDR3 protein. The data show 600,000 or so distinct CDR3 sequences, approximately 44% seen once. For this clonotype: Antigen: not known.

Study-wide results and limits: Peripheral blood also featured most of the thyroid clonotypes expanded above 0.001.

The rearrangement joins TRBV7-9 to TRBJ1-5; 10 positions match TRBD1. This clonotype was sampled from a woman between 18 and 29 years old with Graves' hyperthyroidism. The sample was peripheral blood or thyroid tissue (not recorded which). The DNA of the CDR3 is TGTGCCAGCAGCTTGGGGACAGGGGAGCCCCAGCATTTT. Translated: CASSLGTGEPQHF.